The 21 T cell receptor beta chains below were found in one sample sequenced in a study of persistence of HIV-infected CD4 T cells. This was the immunoSEQ version 4 assay in survey mode. Sequencing used immunoSEQ multiplex PCR; TCRdb keeps in-frame clones, though not all of them. Altogether more than 45,000 clones are present, about 80% being singletons, with the ten largest covering under 3.5%. Cells were stimulated with CMV-infected fibroblast lysates at roughly 10 ug/mL. CD40L-negative CD69-negative CD45RO-high memory CD4+ T cells were sorted as populations depleted of antigen-responding cells. The antigens of these receptors remain unknown. The specimen comprised CD4+ T cells sorted from PBMCs after approximately 18-hour stimulation, sampled from a patient who received antiretroviral therapy. The receptors come from an adult man with HIV who was CMV-seropositive.

This clone showed up just once. The chain links TRBV5-1 to TRBJ2-7, with D perhaps TRBD2 (5 bases). Germline CDR1 reads SGHRS; CDR2 reads YFSETQ. The CDR3 totals 13 residues. Trimming removed 3 bases from V and 5 bases from J, with 12 bases in between. CDR3: CASSSGMRDEQYF. CDR3 coding DNA: TGCGCCAGCAGCTCCGGGATGAGGGACGAGCAGTACTTC.

The J gene is TRBJ1-4, the V gene TRBV18, with a possible D match to TRBD1 (6 bases). CDR1 is KGHSH, CDR2 LQKENI, per germline. The CDR3 totals 12 residues. Between the trimmed V and J ends, which lost 4 bases and 12 bases, there was a span of 12 bases. CDR3 sequence reads: CASSQVDRELFF. As DNA, the CDR3 is TGTGCCAGCTCACAAGTGGACAGAGAACTGTTTTTT.

The chain couples TRBV29-1 to TRBJ1-2; D not resolved. V dropped 4 bases and J dropped 8 bases, with 11 bases sitting between them. The CDR3 consists of 11 residues. Per the germline V gene, CDR1 is SQVTM and CDR2 is ANQGSEA. The CDR3 sequence is CSVVRVGGYTF. CDR3 DNA: TGCAGCGTTGTTAGGGTGGGCGGCTACACCTTC.

Judged by abundance, this clone is medium-sized (0.01 to 0.1%). V is TRBV30 and J is TRBJ2-3; D tentatively reads TRBD1 or TRBD2 (5 bases each). Germline V gene data show CDR1 as GTSNPN and CDR2 as SVGIG (reference sequence). This CDR3 comprises 12 residues. Trimming removed 5 bases at V and 11 bases at J, with 17 bases between. CDR3 DNA sequence: TGTGCCTGGGGTGGGGACCTCCAGAGGCAGTATTTT. It codes for CAWGGDLQRQYF.

The chain recombines TRBV6-1 with TRBJ1-2; tentative D call: TRBD1 (6 bases). The CDR3 has 15 residues. In germline, CDR1 is MNHNS, CDR2 SASEGT. V shed 3 bases and J shed 2 bases, with 13 bases lying between them. CDR3: CASSDAGANNYGYTF. The CDR3 DNA follows: TGTGCCAGCAGTGATGCGGGGGCGAACAACTATGGCTACACCTTC.

The chain is built from TRBV19 and TRBJ2-7; 9 nucleotides line up with TRBD1. With V trimmed by 6 bases and J by 12 bases, 15 bases remained unmatched. CDR1 and CDR2 (germline): LNHDA, SQIVND (reference sequence). The CDR3 length is 14 residues. The chain's CDR3 is CASREPGQGGHAYF. The CDR3 nucleotides read TGTGCCAGTAGAGAACCGGGACAGGGAGGTCATGCGTACTTC.

V gene TRBV5-8 combines with J gene TRBJ1-2; D not resolved. The V end lost 4 bases, the J end lost 9 bases, and 7 bases lay between the germline ends. This CDR3 contains 10 residues. The germline CDR1 and CDR2 sequences are SGHTS and YDEGEE. DNA of the CDR3: TGTGCCAGCAGCGGAGACAGCTACACCTTC. This codes for CASSGDSYTF.

V and J are TRBV18 and TRBJ1-3, with 8 bases aligning to TRBD1. Germline trimming cut 4 bases from V and 0 bases from J; bases unmatched to any gene: 5. The CDR3 has 16 amino acids. Germline lookup yields CDR1 KGHSH and CDR2 LQKENI. The CDR3 loop reads CASSLAGTGSGNTIYF. As DNA, the CDR3 is TGTGCCAGCTCACTTGCCGGGACAGGCTCTGGAAACACCATATATTTT.

The chain is built from TRBV6-5 and TRBJ1-5; the D is unclear. This CDR3 contains 13 residues. Germline V gene lookup returns CDR1 MNHEY and CDR2 SVGAGI. Between the trimmed V and J ends, which lost 8 bases and 7 bases, there was a span of 15 bases. The CDR3: CASDWAIRQPQHF. The CDR3 nucleotides read TGTGCCAGCGATTGGGCAATAAGGCAGCCCCAGCATTTT.

This clone occurred once. The chain has TRBV5-6 and TRBJ1-4; TRBD1 aligns across 10 bases. The CDR3 has 14 residues. The junction had 4 bases not matched to a gene; V was cut back by 4 bases and J by 7 bases. The germline V gene has CDR1 SGHDT and CDR2 YYEEEE. The CDR3 DNA reads TGTGCCAGCAGCGGGACAGGGGAGGGTGAAAAACTGTTTTTT. Translation: CASSGTGEGEKLFF.

The chain has TRBV28 and TRBJ1-2; no reliable D call. Germline CDR1 is MDHEN and CDR2 is SYDVKM. V was clipped by 6 bases and J by 0 bases, with 2 bases between them. This CDR3 is built from 11 residues. CDR3 DNA: TGTGCCAGCAGGGCTAACTATGGCTACACCTTC. It is translated as CASRANYGYTF.

This chain uses TRBV7-9 with TRBJ1-1; 7 nucleotides agree with TRBD1. This CDR3 has 16 residues. V lost 4 bases and J lost 0; bases outside the gene matches: 8. CDR1 SEHNR and CDR2 FQNEAQ come from the germline V gene (reference sequence). The CDR3 nucleotides are TGTGCCAGCAGCTACGGACAGGCGATTATGAACACTGAAGCTTTCTTT. Protein product: CASSYGQAIMNTEAFF.

The chain has TRBV4-2 and TRBJ1-2; no clear D. There are 14 residues in the CDR3. CDR1 and CDR2 (germline): LGHNA, YNFKEQ. The V end lost 2 bases, the J end lost 4 bases, and 11 bases lay between the germline ends. CDR3 loop: CASSQPQSFYGYTF. In DNA, the CDR3 is TGTGCCAGCAGCCAACCCCAAAGTTTCTATGGCTACACCTTC.

The chain combines TRBV30 with TRBJ1-3; D call uncertain. This CDR3 region has 12 residues. Between the trimmed V and J ends, which lost 6 bases and 4 bases, there was a span of 10 bases. Germline-derived CDR1 and CDR2 are GTSNPN and SVGIG (reference sequence). CDR3 coding DNA: TGTGCCTGCCCCCGGAGAGGAAACACCATATATTTT. Translating it yields CACPRRGNTIYF.

The CDR3 nucleotides read TGTGCCAGCAGACGGGACAGGACCTTTGAAGCTTTCTTT. This encodes CASRRDRTFEAFF. The V and J genes are TRBV6-5 and TRBJ1-1; TRBD1 matches 8 bases. The V segment lost 6 bases and the J segment 7 bases; nucleotides outside the gene matches: 7. Per the germline V gene, CDR1 is MNHEY and CDR2 is SVGAGI. The CDR3 is made up of 13 amino acids.

The chain is built from TRBV9 and TRBJ1-2, with D perhaps TRBD1 (6 bases). This CDR3 contains 13 residues. In germline, CDR1 is SGDLS, CDR2 YYNGEE. The ends were cut back, 6 bases at V and 4 bases at J, with 13 bases in the middle. CDR3 coding DNA: TGTGCCAGCAACCCCAGGGGCGGCTATGGCTACACCTTC. This codes for CASNPRGGYGYTF.

This clone was seen only a few times. The chain joins TRBV14 to TRBJ2-3; possibly TRBD2 for D (5 bases). Trimming removed 4 bases from V and 2 bases from J, with 10 bases in between. The CDR3 runs to 14 residues. The germline gives CDR1 SGHDN, CDR2 FVKESK. The CDR3 bases are TGTGCCAGCAGCCCTAGCAGTCACACAGATACGCAGTATTTT. It encodes CASSPSSHTDTQYF.

The V and J genes are TRBV9 and TRBJ1-4; TRBD1 is a possible D gene (6 bases). The CDR3 length is 16 residues. Trimming removed 4 bases from V and 2 bases from J, with 15 bases in between. CDR1 is SGDLS, CDR2 YYNGEE, per germline. The CDR3 DNA follows: TGTGCCAGCAGCAAGCAGGGGTCCGGGACTAATGAAAAACTGTTTTTT. It yields the protein CASSKQGSGTNEKLFF.

The V gene is TRBV27, the J gene TRBJ1-5, with a possible D match to TRBD1 (5 bases). From germline, CDR1 is MNHEY and CDR2 SMNVEV (reference sequence). The CDR3 contains 15 residues. V dropped 9 bases and J dropped 2 bases, with 17 bases sitting between them. DNA for the CDR3: TGTGCCAGTTCGATGGGAGGGGTGCGCAATCAGCCCCAGCATTTT. It encodes CASSMGGVRNQPQHF.

The chain joins TRBV29-1 to TRBJ1-1, with TRBD1 as a possible D gene (5 bases). The CDR3 runs to 13 residues. Trimming removed 7 bases from V and 1 base from J, with 13 bases in between. Germline CDR1 and CDR2: SQVTM and ANQGSEA. CDR3 sequence: CSAFRAQNTEAFF. CDR3 DNA sequence: TGCAGCGCGTTCAGGGCCCAGAACACTGAAGCTTTCTTT.

The chain combines TRBV29-1 with TRBJ2-1; 8 positions match TRBD1. This CDR3 is 14 amino acids long. Germline loops: CDR1 SQVTM, CDR2 ANQGSEA. Trimming cost V 6 bases and J 2 bases; bases outside gene matches: 6. CDR3 loop: CSVRQGLAYNEQFF. The CDR3 bases are TGCAGCGTGAGACAGGGGTTAGCCTACAATGAGCAGTTCTTC.